This T cell receptor beta chain emerged from a study of blood T cells in healthy people across ages. Study-wide findings and caveats: The study found more naive CD4+ cells and higher diversity in long-lived than aged donors. Older age went with lower TCR beta diversity per million T cells, in a roughly linear way.

Germline CDR1 reads SQVTM; CDR2 reads ANQGSEA. The CDR3 covers 17 residues. A J-beta primer mix and a sample-barcoded 5' primer were used in a second PCR of about 6 to 12 cycles. No fewer than 2.5 million CDR3-containing paired-end reads came from each sample. TCRdb reanalysed the 5' RACE reads using MiXCR and keeps one entry per CDR3 protein. There are about a million distinct CDR3 sequences in the sample; under 40% occur only once, and around 13% lies in the top ten. A word on this clonotype: The antigen is undetermined. Given a much more abundant clone one base away, this may be a read error.

Each of the donors had 9 to 10 milliliters of peripheral blood drawn into EDTA-treated Vacutainer tubes. The source is a man aged 18-30 years in good health. Sequenced: blood. This rearrangement joins TRBV29-1 to TRBJ2-4; D possibly uses TRBD1 or TRBD2 (8 bases each). The J call is doubtful: the DNA matches TRBJ2-5 better. The CDR3 spells CSVAGGQGAVFQETQYF. The CDR3 DNA is TGCAGCGTTGCGGGAGGGCAGGGGGCGGTCTTTCAAGAGACCCAGTACTTC.